These T cell receptor beta chains were read from a single sample in a study of patients with pleural tuberculosis. One entry per CDR3 protein results from TCRdb running MiXCR on the reads. Among approximately 53,000 distinct CDR3 sequences listed, 7.3% were seen once. The receptors originated from a human donor with pleural tuberculosis. The CDR3 runs from the conserved cysteine through the conserved F or W. D genes are given only for firm matches. Only part of the rows carry a size: once, few, many, or a class if the clone is expanded.

cdr3_aa cdr3_nt d_call j_call clone_size v_call
CASSESASLNTEAFF TGTGCCAGCAGTGAATCTGCCAGCTTGAACACTGAAGCTTTCTTT - TRBJ1-1 many TRBV25-1
CASSPGGSGLVNTQYF TGTGCCAGCAGTCCTGGGGGTAGCGGCCTCGTGAATACGCAGTATTTT - TRBJ2-3 many TRBV25-1
CASSPAAGLETQYF TGTGCCAGCAGTCCTGCTGCAGGGTTAGAGACCCAGTACTTC - TRBJ2-5 few TRBV12-3/TRBV12-4
CASSLAWSSSTDTQYF TGTGCCAGCAGCTTAGCGTGGTCCTCTAGCACAGATACGCAGTATTTT - TRBJ2-3 many TRBV11-1
CASSPDRDYLYGYTF TGTGCCAGCAGTCCGGACAGGGATTACCTCTATGGCTACACCTTC TRBD1 TRBJ1-2 many TRBV12-3/TRBV12-4
CSVESLFTGELFF TGCAGCGTTGAAAGTTTATTCACCGGGGAGCTGTTTTTT - TRBJ2-2 - TRBV29-1
CASSLQRWGTTDTQYF TGTGCCAGCAGTTTACAACGATGGGGGACCACAGATACGCAGTATTTT - TRBJ2-3 many TRBV28
CATGTGKMNTEAFF TGCGCCACCGGGACAGGGAAGATGAACACTGAAGCTTTCTTT TRBD1 TRBJ1-1 many TRBV4-1
CSASEGSYEQYF TGCAGCGCCTCTGAGGGCTCCTACGAGCAGTACTTC - TRBJ2-7 - TRBV29-1
CASRRRPTATNEKLFF TGTGCCAGCAGAAGGAGGCCCACTGCAACTAATGAAAAACTGTTTTTT - TRBJ1-4 many TRBV12-3/TRBV12-4
CASKKVERSTEAFF TGTGCCAGTAAGAAAGTGGAGCGGAGCACTGAAGCTTTCTTT - TRBJ1-1 many TRBV19
CASSDNEQFF TGTGCCAGCAGTGATAATGAGCAGTTCTTC - TRBJ2-1 few TRBV2
CAWSVLLGEQPQHF TGTGCCTGGAGTGTACTCCTCGGAGAACAGCCCCAGCATTTT - TRBJ1-5 few TRBV30
CSFSVEITDTQYF TGCAGCTTCAGCGTGGAGATCACAGATACGCAGTATTTT - TRBJ2-3 few TRBV29-1
CASSLDVASGSREQYF TGTGCCAGCAGCTTAGATGTCGCTAGCGGGAGTCGTGAGCAGTACTTC TRBD2 TRBJ2-7 - TRBV11-2